These T cell receptor beta chains were read from a single sample in a study of control samples from healthy donors and cancer patients. Assay used: immunoSEQ multiplex PCR; TCRdb lists only in-frame clones, some missing. Of over 150,000 clones listed, roughly 89% were seen once; the top ten hold approximately 1.4%. The material sequenced was blood. Receptor source: a woman aged 50 to 60 in good health. Both conserved end residues are trimmed from each CDR3.

V gene: TRBV28; J gene: TRBJ1-6; CDR3 protein: ASFPGGRPYNSPLH
V gene: TRBV30; J gene: TRBJ2-5; CDR3 protein: AGARDPRETQY
V gene: TRBV11-2; J gene: TRBJ1-5; CDR3 protein: ASSWTRGQPQH
V gene: TRBV10-2; J gene: TRBJ2-3; CDR3 protein: ASTFSSGSLSPDTQY
V gene: TRBV28; J gene: TRBJ1-2; CDR3 protein: ASSLRQATYGYT
V gene: TRBV5-4; J gene: TRBJ2-7; CDR3 protein: ASSSSGGQEQY
V gene: TRBV5-1; J gene: TRBJ1-4; CDR3 protein: ASSLQGFNEKLF
V gene: TRBV12-3/TRBV12-4; J gene: TRBJ2-7; CDR3 protein: ASSWGTFYEQY
V gene: TRBV6-2/TRBV6-3; J gene: TRBJ1-2; CDR3 protein: ASSRTGALGGYT
V gene: TRBV25-1; J gene: TRBJ2-5; CDR3 protein: ASSDGGLTSDQY
V gene: TRBV2; J gene: TRBJ1-1; CDR3 protein: ASSDGPLNTEAF
V gene: TRBV5-5; J gene: TRBJ1-4; CDR3 protein: ASSSRRTNEKLF
V gene: TRBV3-1/TRBV3-2; J gene: TRBJ2-7; CDR3 protein: ASSQDRTSVKSYEQY
V gene: TRBV27; J gene: TRBJ1-2; CDR3 protein: ASSFQGNLGGYT
V gene: TRBV6-6; J gene: TRBJ1-1; CDR3 protein: ASSYSQGTEAF
V gene: TRBV4-1; J gene: TRBJ2-7; CDR3 protein: ASSQSWREWGNEQY
V gene: TRBV19; J gene: TRBJ1-1; CDR3 protein: ASSVPGTEAF
V gene: TRBV6-2/TRBV6-3; J gene: TRBJ1-5; CDR3 protein: ASSYDSNQPQH
V gene: TRBV6-5; J gene: TRBJ2-3; CDR3 protein: ATSQGGSGTDTQY
V gene: TRBV27; J gene: TRBJ1-2; CDR3 protein: ASSLNQLYGYT
V gene: TRBV27; J gene: TRBJ1-2; CDR3 protein: ASSLSIQGASGYT
V gene: TRBV28; J gene: TRBJ1-2; CDR3 protein: ASSFPTGTVYGYT
V gene: TRBV7-9; J gene: TRBJ2-5; CDR3 protein: ASSGRGTGTKETQY
V gene: TRBV7-9; J gene: TRBJ2-1; CDR3 protein: ASSPMGGNSYNEQF
V gene: TRBV5-6; J gene: TRBJ2-5; CDR3 protein: ASQPRDRVAETQY
V gene: TRBV5-1; J gene: TRBJ1-6; CDR3 protein: ASSLPGADSPLH
V gene: TRBV4-3; J gene: TRBJ2-5; CDR3 protein: ASSQGRGTEETQY
V gene: TRBV7-8; J gene: TRBJ2-1; CDR3 protein: ASTLGTRYYNEQF
V gene: TRBV5-4; J gene: TRBJ2-2; CDR3 protein: ASSLGQGNTGELF
V gene: TRBV7-3; J gene: TRBJ2-1; CDR3 protein: ASSLTSGVYNEQF
V gene: TRBV7-2; J gene: TRBJ1-2; CDR3 protein: ASSSSGPPNYGYT
V gene: TRBV7-6; J gene: TRBJ1-6; CDR3 protein: ASSLETSSYNSPLH
V gene: TRBV7-2; J gene: TRBJ1-2; CDR3 protein: ASSPQGQSGGYT
V gene: TRBV5-6; J gene: TRBJ2-3; CDR3 protein: ASSWGDRHTDTQY
V gene: TRBV10-1; J gene: TRBJ2-7; CDR3 protein: ASSTGTSYYEQY
V gene: TRBV4-1; J gene: TRBJ1-4; CDR3 protein: ASSQRVAATNEKLF
V gene: TRBV27; J gene: TRBJ1-2; CDR3 protein: ASSGQGARANGYT
V gene: TRBV3-1/TRBV3-2; J gene: TRBJ1-2; CDR3 protein: ASSRGGKVNYGYT
V gene: TRBV15; J gene: TRBJ1-1; CDR3 protein: ATSSANTEAF
V gene: TRBV9; J gene: TRBJ2-7; CDR3 protein: ASSPGARGGPFEQY
V gene: TRBV4-2; J gene: TRBJ1-2; CDR3 protein: ASSQGRIPYGYT
V gene: TRBV27; J gene: TRBJ2-7; CDR3 protein: ASSLNRDGSYEQY
V gene: TRBV11-2; J gene: TRBJ2-1; CDR3 protein: ASSLMGSVMGVNEQF
V gene: TRBV30; J gene: TRBJ1-3; CDR3 protein: AWSALTATGNTIY
V gene: TRBV6-5; J gene: TRBJ2-5; CDR3 protein: ATYSWTGGEETQY
V gene: TRBV7-8; J gene: TRBJ1-1; CDR3 protein: ASSLRRRGRGVDTEAF
V gene: TRBV11-2; J gene: TRBJ2-5; CDR3 protein: ASSLPGQETQY
V gene: TRBV19; J gene: TRBJ1-2; CDR3 protein: ASSSRGTGYT
V gene: TRBV11-3; J gene: TRBJ2-4; CDR3 protein: ASSERGSIQY
V gene: TRBV5-1; J gene: TRBJ2-7; CDR3 protein: ASSIGLAASYEQY
V gene: TRBV5-6; J gene: TRBJ2-2; CDR3 protein: ASSYGGSSHTGELF
V gene: TRBV25-1; J gene: TRBJ2-7; CDR3 protein: ASSKLAGEVEQY
V gene: TRBV27; J gene: TRBJ1-2; CDR3 protein: ASSRQNYGYT
V gene: TRBV7-8; J gene: TRBJ1-5; CDR3 protein: ASSLQLKIGGVNQPQH
V gene: TRBV19; J gene: TRBJ2-7; CDR3 protein: ASSSGQAYYEQY